This T cell receptor (beta chain) was profiled in a study of cytomegalovirus exposure and HLA in healthy donors (dated by TCRdb to 2015 to 2018). Regarding the research as a whole: In an earlier analysis of under 600 of the donors, 276 Gb of sequence data and roughly 100 million unique TCR beta sequences from about 179 million T cells were reported. An early release covering just under 650 HLA-typed donors comprised 250 to 350 gigabases of sequencing data and around 86 million unique TCR sequences. The genetic ancestry cluster associated with self-reported Caucasian donors included about 84% of the approximately 430 genotyped donors. The aim of the study was to test whether cataloging public T cell receptors could identify signatures of past pathogen exposure. The T cell repertoires of around 670 subjects were profiled by immunosequencing and related to cytomegalovirus serostatus. A separate validation cohort of more than 100 different subjects was used in addition to the roughly 700-subject first cohort. To predict cytomegalovirus infection status, the study combined high-throughput TCR immunosequencing, statistical association of individual TCRs with disease status, and machine learning. In a later analysis, previously published TCR beta repertoires from roughly 710 donors were re-analyzed and high-resolution HLA genotyping was added so that TCR occurrence patterns could be studied. Rather than drawing on any new phenotypic data, the later analysis identified candidate immune exposures from TCR beta sequences and the way those sequences occurred across donors. An earlier analysis of several hundred of the donors applied high-throughput TCR beta sequencing to assess whether each TCR beta V gene segment acted as functional or pseudogenic. Donor age, sex, ethnicity and CMV serostatus were collected together with the repertoire data. A later genetic analysis took genome-wide SNP genotypes for about 55% of the 666 donors and used that subset as a discovery cohort. All discovery cohort repertoires had been generated on a single sequencing platform. Both class I and class II loci were covered by HLA typing, at four-digit resolution. Typing coverage varied by locus: roughly 620-640 donors for A, B, C, DRB1 and DQB1; 500 to 550 for DQA1; over 600 for DPA1; around 450 for DPB1. Because of strong linkage in the cohort, four to six DR-DQ haplotypes were treated as single units for association and clustering. On average, roughly 240,000 unique TCR beta nucleotide sequences were sequenced per donor among more than 350 genotyped donors of the cohort, with roughly a sixth of those sequences being non-productive.

In total, just over 650 healthy bone marrow donors made up the cohort. All cohort members were sampled while nominally healthy, although unrecorded immune exposures were likely present. The donor tested CMV seropositive, placing the donor among the 289 seropositive members of the cohort. A peripheral blood sample was collected from each donor, and TCR beta sequencing was performed on peripheral blood mononuclear cells. Genomic DNA extraction from the blood cell samples was performed with the Qiagen DNeasy Blood Extraction Kit. The germline V gene (reference sequence) yields MNHNY for CDR1 and SVGAGI for CDR2. The CDR3 spans 12 residues, from the cysteine through the phenylalanine. The entry retains the CDR3 DNA only, 36 bases that are in frame from base 1. The junction shows trimming of 7 bases on V and 1 base on J, plus 7 bases between the germline ends. Preparation of the library involved the immunoSEQ multiplex PCR assay. A mixture of 60 forward primers for TCR Vbeta segments and 13 reverse primers for TCR Jbeta segments was used in the multiplex PCR. The CDR3 region of rearranged TCR beta genes was amplified from genomic DNA by a multiplex PCR assay. On the Illumina HiSeq System, the amplified TCR beta libraries were sequenced as 87-base-pair reads. On the study's bioinformatics: In a later analysis, around 80 million unique TCR beta chains were counted across the roughly 610 repertoires, and roughly 11 million of these chains were shared by at least two donors. To remove PCR and sequencing errors, raw reads were error-corrected and collapsed into unique sequences using a nearest-neighbor algorithm that merged closely related sequences. Alignment of CDR3 sequences to IMGT reference sequences was used to assign V, D and J gene segments. For a sequence to be retained, a match of at least six nucleotides to both a V gene segment and a J gene segment was required. A rearrangement counted as productive if the CDR3 had no stop codons and remained in frame with V and J, and every other rearrangement counted as non-productive. CDR3 was defined by IMGT convention, running from the second conserved V-encoded cysteine to the conserved J-encoded phenylalanine. The earlier analysis of about 590 of the donors excluded sequences that lacked an unambiguous match to a single V gene segment. An earlier analysis of approximately 590 of the donors classified V segments as functional when productive rearrangements were above 56.7% and as segregating when the standard deviation between donors was above 5%. To diagnose cytomegalovirus status from the catalog of TCR beta chain sequences, a statistical classification framework was built. In a later analysis, TCR nucleotide sequences were compared against IMGT/GENE-DB human TR gene sequences so that V and J genes could be assigned. Using the TCRdist pipeline, a later analysis assigned CDR3 sequences along with most-parsimonious VDJ recombination scenarios. A later analysis defined each TCR beta chain by its CDR3 amino acid sequence plus V-gene family, and excluded reads lacking a unique V-gene family. As a way to deal with suspected cross-contamination and a sequencing artifact, a later analysis dropped approximately 590 nucleotide sequences that were highly shared and had low generation probability. In a later analysis, a clonal expansion index was calculated for each public chain from normalized within-repertoire ranks of inferred template counts. A later analysis computed generation probabilities with a VDJ recombination model fitted to out-of-frame rearrangements, and checked the results against IGoR. A later analysis scored TCR-TCR, TCR-HLA and TCR-CMV co-occurrence with hypergeometric tests, applying a repertoire-size bias correction to TCR pairs. In a later analysis, false discovery rates were estimated by permuting HLA or CMV assignments 20 times. In a later analysis, co-occurring TCRs were grouped using DBSCAN, and TCRdist sequence similarity was added for clustering within HLA-allele-positive subsets. Repertoires with fewer than 30,000 or more than 120,000 public chains were left out of co-occurrence clustering, as were a few repertoires with anomalous nucleotide sharing. TCRdb provides this immuneACCESS table in a form limited to in-frame rearrangements. Some clones are lacking; in checked studies, under half of them reflect an unresolved V gene, and why the rest are absent is not known. Clonal size and the V and J genes are those of that table, whereas D and trimming came from the DNA. The sample profile shows approximately 73,000 clones; 55% to 75% of them were found once. Together, the top ten hold approximately 5.7% of the sample.

The paper as a whole reports these results and caveats: Compared with equally common non-associated chains, HLA-associated TCR beta chains in a later analysis were more clonally expanded and had lower generation probabilities. When HLA alleles, especially DR and DQ, strongly co-occurred, attributing TCR associations to individual alleles was difficult. Linkage disequilibrium might explain the correlated functional status among segregating V segments, but an unknown experimental factor could not be ruled out. Cytomegalovirus status was reported to be diagnosed by the classifier with high specificity and sensitivity in both the original and validation cohorts. Because HLA typing was missing for some donors at each locus, association tests included only the typed subset. A group of highly shared sequence variants was considered likely to be a technical artifact of the sequencing pipeline. A further reported finding was that TCR beta sequences accurately predicted the HLA-A and HLA-B alleles for most subjects in the first cohort. An earlier analysis of 587 of the donors showed that most TCR beta V segments appeared in productive rearrangements either about 87% or about 30% of the time, which broadly matched IMGT annotations. In a later analysis, several top co-occurrence clusters were reported to appear linked to parvovirus B19, influenza, CMV and Epstein-Barr virus. At a false discovery rate of 0.05, a later analysis linked 16,951 TCR beta sequences to specific HLA alleles. Sequencing depth was assumed to be roughly uniform across donors in the presence/absence analyses, though that assumption may not hold. In the study, around 160 TCR beta chains were listed as associated with cytomegalovirus. Some IMGT-functional V segments, including TRBV6-2 and TRBV6-3, could not be told apart with the 87-base-pair reads, so those segments were excluded. A later analysis found that TCR association rates varied across HLA loci, with DRB1 alleles showing the most associated TCRs and HLA-C alleles the fewest. CMV serostatus was the only immune exposure information available for the cohort. Because counts were too low, some 17 rarely observed V segments, including chromosome 9 orphons, were left out of the earlier analysis of over 550 of the donors. In a later analysis, most CMV-associated TCR beta chains were found to appear HLA-restricted, with HLA associations seemingly driven largely by CMV exposure. Only TCR beta chains were sequenced in this cohort, and the absence of alpha or paired-chain data limited detectable features. It was suggested by the authors that the approach could potentially be generalized to other disease states and immunological phenotypes. A later genetic analysis associated a missense DCLRE1C variant with V-gene and J-gene trimming of TCR beta chains, and an independent cohort replicated the association. Most TCR sequences were seen in very few donors, while some public TCRs were found in many individuals. Compared with the approximately 670-donor mean, donors in an Asian-associated ancestry cluster had fewer N-insertions in productive TCRs, according to a later genetic analysis. Three of the identified cytomegalovirus-associated TCR beta chains were confirmed in vitro to be specific for cytomegalovirus antigens.

Concerning this clone: It lacks a known antigen. No per-base quality is available; no much larger clone lies one base away.

The origin of this receptor is a man in his thirties or forties in good health and CMV-seropositive. The sequenced material came from PBMCs. The chain is encoded by TRBV6-6 joined to TRBJ2-5; matching of 5 bases hints at TRBD2 as the D gene. In nucleotides, the sequence is TGTGCCAGCATGGACTCCCAAGAGACCCAGTACTTC. The translation is CASMDSQETQYF.